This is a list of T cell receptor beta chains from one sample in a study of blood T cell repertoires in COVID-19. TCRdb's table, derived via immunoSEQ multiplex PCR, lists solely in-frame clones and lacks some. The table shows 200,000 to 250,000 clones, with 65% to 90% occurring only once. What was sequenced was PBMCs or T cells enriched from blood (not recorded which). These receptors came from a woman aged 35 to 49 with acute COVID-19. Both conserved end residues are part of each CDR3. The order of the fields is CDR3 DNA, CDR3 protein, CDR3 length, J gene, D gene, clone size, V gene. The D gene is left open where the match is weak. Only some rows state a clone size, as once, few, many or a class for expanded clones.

TGTGCCAGCAGCTTGGCATCGGGACTAGCGGGATTTGAGCAGTTCTTC	CASSLASGLAGFEQFF	16	TRBJ2-1	TRBD2	.	TRBV7-9
TGTGCCAGCTCACCACGGGCCAGGGAAGAGACCCAGTACTTC	CASSPRAREETQYF	14	TRBJ2-5	.	once	TRBV18
TGTGCCAGCAGTGAGGGTCGAGGGGAGACCCAGTACTTC	CASSEGRGETQYF	13	TRBJ2-5	.	.	TRBV2
TGCGCCAGCAGCTTTGTGTGGGACGGCGGTCTAGCGGGAGTTGGGGCCAACGTCCTGACTTTC	CASSFVWDGGLAGVGANVLTF	21	TRBJ2-6	TRBD2	.	TRBV5-1
TGTGCCAGCTCACCCGGACTCAGCTATGGCTACACCTTC	CASSPGLSYGYTF	13	TRBJ1-2	.	.	TRBV18
TGTGCCAGCTCACCGCCGAGGAAGGTCTCTGGAAACACCATATATTTT	CASSPPRKVSGNTIYF	16	TRBJ1-3	.	.	TRBV18
TGTGCCAGCAGTGAAGGTTGGGACAATTACGAGCAGTACTTC	CASSEGWDNYEQYF	14	TRBJ2-7	.	.	TRBV6-1
TGTGCCAGCCACCTAAGCGGGACAGGGAATGAGCAGTTCTTC	CASHLSGTGNEQFF	14	TRBJ2-1	TRBD1	once	TRBV28
TGTGCCAGCAGTGAACGGAGATTCTACGAGCAGTACTTC	CASSERRFYEQYF	13	TRBJ2-7	.	.	TRBV6-1
TGTGCCAGCAGTGGCCCACAGTTGGGCCAGCCCCAGCATTTT	CASSGPQLGQPQHF	14	TRBJ1-5	.	.	TRBV28
TGTGCCAGCTCACCGGGCGAAGGGCCCCAGCATTTT	CASSPGEGPQHF	12	TRBJ1-5	.	.	TRBV18
TGTGCCAGCAGCGCCAGGGGCAGTAACACCGGGGAGCTGTTTTTT	CASSARGSNTGELFF	15	TRBJ2-2	.	.	TRBV9
TGTGCCACCAGTGATTCCACAGAGCTCACAGATACGCAGTATTTT	CATSDSTELTDTQYF	15	TRBJ2-3	.	.	TRBV24-1
TGTGCCAGCAGCGGAGCAGGGCTGGGCTCCTACGAGCAGTACTTC	CASSGAGLGSYEQYF	15	TRBJ2-7	.	.	TRBV9
TGTGCCAGTAGTATAGGACAGACGAACACTGAAGCTTTCTTT	CASSIGQTNTEAFF	14	TRBJ1-1	.	.	TRBV19
TGCGCCAGCAGCCCCGGACTAGCGGGATTCACAGAGACCCAGTACTTC	CASSPGLAGFTETQYF	16	TRBJ2-5	TRBD2	.	TRBV5-1
TGTGCCAGCAGTTCCCCGGGAGTCGGAGAGCAGTACTTC	CASSSPGVGEQYF	13	TRBJ2-7	.	.	TRBV7-9
TGTGCCAGTAGTGAGAGCACAGATACGCAGTATTTT	CASSESTDTQYF	12	TRBJ2-3	.	.	TRBV19
TGTGCCAGCAGCTCAGTAGCGGGAGTCTCCTACAATGAGCAGTTCTTC	CASSSVAGVSYNEQFF	16	TRBJ2-1	TRBD2	.	TRBV7-2
TGTGCCGGACGGACTAGCGGCCGTTACGAGCAGTACTTC	CAGRTSGRYEQYF	13	TRBJ2-7	TRBD2	.	TRBV28
TGCGCCAGCAGCCAATTGGGCCCTAAAACAGGGAGCAATCAGCCCCAGCATTTT	CASSQLGPKTGSNQPQHF	18	TRBJ1-5	.	.	TRBV4-1
TGTGCCAGCAAGGAGGGGACAGTCTATGGCTACACCTTC	CASKEGTVYGYTF	13	TRBJ1-2	TRBD1	.	TRBV28
TGTGCCAGCAGACTCGACCGCGGTAGCACAGATACGCAGTATTTT	CASRLDRGSTDTQYF	15	TRBJ2-3	.	.	TRBV6-5
TGTGCCACCACCCTTAGCGGTGAAGAGACCCAGTACTTC	CATTLSGEETQYF	13	TRBJ2-5	.	.	TRBV2
TGTGCCAGCAGCTTAGGCGGGAGGTTAGATACGCAGTATTTT	CASSLGGRLDTQYF	14	TRBJ2-3	TRBD2	.	TRBV13
TGCGCCAGCAGCCAAGACGCGGCTAGCGGGAGACCACAAGAGACCCAGTACTTC	CASSQDAASGRPQETQYF	18	TRBJ2-5	TRBD2	.	TRBV4-3
TGTGCCAGGGAGGCGCGGGACGGGGAGCTGTTTTTT	CAREARDGELFF	12	TRBJ2-2	.	.	TRBV7-9
TGTGCCAGCAGTCGGAGCGGGATCGGCACAGATACGCAGTATTTT	CASSRSGIGTDTQYF	15	TRBJ2-3	TRBD2	.	TRBV28
TGTGCCAGCAGCTATAACAGGGGCGCTTATGGCTACACCTTC	CASSYNRGAYGYTF	14	TRBJ1-2	TRBD1	.	TRBV7-9
TGTGCCAGCAGCTTAATAAGCGGGTTCATCTACGAGCAGTACTTC	CASSLISGFIYEQYF	15	TRBJ2-7	.	.	TRBV7-3
TGTGCCAGCAGCCTCCAGACTTACTTCGTGGCCGGGGAGCTGTTTTTT	CASSLQTYFVAGELFF	16	TRBJ2-2	.	.	TRBV3-1/TRBV3-2
TGTGCCAGCAGCTTAAGATCAGGGGGCTACGAGCAGTACTTC	CASSLRSGGYEQYF	14	TRBJ2-7	TRBD1	.	TRBV11-3
TGTGCCAGCAGCTCTGGAGCGGGACGGTCCTACGAGCAGTACTTC	CASSSGAGRSYEQYF	15	TRBJ2-7	TRBD2	once	TRBV7-6
TGCAGTGCTAGTGGGGGGCGCGTCACTGAAGCTTTCTTT	CSASGGRVTEAFF	13	TRBJ1-1	.	.	TRBV20-1
TGCAGTGCTAGTCTCCAGGGCCTATACACTGAAGCTTTCTTT	CSASLQGLYTEAFF	14	TRBJ1-1	.	.	TRBV20-1
TGTGCCAGCAGCCGACTAGCGGGAACCTACGAGCAGTACTTC	CASSRLAGTYEQYF	14	TRBJ2-7	TRBD2	.	TRBV6-5
TGTGCCAGCAGCCTACAGGGGATATCCTACGAGCAGTACTTC	CASSLQGISYEQYF	14	TRBJ2-7	TRBD1	.	TRBV7-9
TGTGCCAGCAGCTTACAGGCCGAATCACCCCTCCACTTT	CASSLQAESPLHF	13	TRBJ1-6	.	.	TRBV7-2
TGTGCCAGCAGCTTAATCGGCACTGAAGCTTTCTTT	CASSLIGTEAFF	12	TRBJ1-1	.	.	TRBV7-8
TGTGCCAGCAGTTACCAGGTTTGGGAGCAGTACTTC	CASSYQVWEQYF	12	TRBJ2-7	.	.	TRBV6-2/TRBV6-3
TGTGCCAGCAGTTACTCGATGAAGCAGGGTCACACTGAAGCTTTCTTT	CASSYSMKQGHTEAFF	16	TRBJ1-1	.	.	TRBV6-5
TGTGCCAGCAAACTCACCCCGCGGGGGGTGGCAGAGACCCAGTACTTC	CASKLTPRGVAETQYF	16	TRBJ2-5	TRBD2	.	TRBV27
TGTGCCAGCAGCGTGCGGGGGACTAGCGGGACCCCGATGAACACGCAGTATTTT	CASSVRGTSGTPMNTQYF	18	TRBJ2-3	TRBD2	.	TRBV7-2
TGTGCCAGCAGTGAACTAGCGGGAGGGCCGGGTGAGCAGTTCTTC	CASSELAGGPGEQFF	15	TRBJ2-1	TRBD2	.	TRBV2
TGTGCCAGCAGCTCCCAGCGGGGGCTGAACACTGAAGCTTTCTTT	CASSSQRGLNTEAFF	15	TRBJ1-1	.	.	TRBV7-9
TGTGCCAGCAGTGAAGAGGGACTAGCGGACTACGAGCAGTACTTC	CASSEEGLADYEQYF	15	TRBJ2-7	TRBD2	.	TRBV2
TGTGCCACTTCTGACTGGGGGGACTACGAGCAGTACTTC	CATSDWGDYEQYF	13	TRBJ2-7	.	.	TRBV15
TGTGCCAGTGGTGACTCGATAATGTATGCTGAGCAGTTCTTC	CASGDSIMYAEQFF	14	TRBJ2-1	.	.	TRBV19
TGCAGCGTCGGGGTTCTCCTGGGAAACTATGGCTACACCTTC	CSVGVLLGNYGYTF	14	TRBJ1-2	.	.	TRBV29-1
TGTGCCAGCAGTGCGGGACGGCTAGCGGGGGTCTTC	CASSAGRLAGVF	12	TRBJ2-7	TRBD2	.	TRBV2
TGTGCCAGCTCGGGTAGCGGGAGCTCCTACAATGAGCAGTTCTTC	CASSGSGSSYNEQFF	15	TRBJ2-1	TRBD2	.	TRBV18
TGTGCCAGCAGCTTTCAACAGGGGGCGTACGGCGAGCAGTACTTC	CASSFQQGAYGEQYF	15	TRBJ2-7	TRBD1	.	TRBV11-2
TGTGCCAGCAGTTCAGGGGGGACCGGGGAGCTGTTTTTT	CASSSGGTGELFF	13	TRBJ2-2	.	.	TRBV28
TGTGCCAGCAGCAACCGACAGGGCTCCGGGGGCTACACCTTC	CASSNRQGSGGYTF	14	TRBJ1-2	TRBD1	.	TRBV11-2
TGTGCCACCAGCAGGGGCGGGAGGGCCCTCAGCACAGATACGCAGTATTTT	CATSRGGRALSTDTQYF	17	TRBJ2-3	TRBD2	.	TRBV15
TGTGCCAGCAGCCACTCTCAAGAGACCCAGTACTTC	CASSHSQETQYF	12	TRBJ2-5	.	.	TRBV14
TGTGCCAGCAGCGAAACAGGATATAGCAATCAGCCCCAGCATTTT	CASSETGYSNQPQHF	15	TRBJ1-5	.	.	TRBV2
TGTGCCAGCAGCCCAGCCACCGGGGGGAGGGCCTATCGGGAGACCCAGTACTTC	CASSPATGGRAYRETQYF	18	TRBJ2-5	TRBD2	few	TRBV7-8
TGTGCCAGCAGCTCGGGACAGGGGACCCGCACCGGGGAGCTGTTTTTT	CASSSGQGTRTGELFF	16	TRBJ2-2	TRBD1	.	TRBV7-2
TGTGCCAGCAGCTCCGGGACACCGCACAACACTGAAGCTTTCTTT	CASSSGTPHNTEAFF	15	TRBJ1-1	.	.	TRBV7-3